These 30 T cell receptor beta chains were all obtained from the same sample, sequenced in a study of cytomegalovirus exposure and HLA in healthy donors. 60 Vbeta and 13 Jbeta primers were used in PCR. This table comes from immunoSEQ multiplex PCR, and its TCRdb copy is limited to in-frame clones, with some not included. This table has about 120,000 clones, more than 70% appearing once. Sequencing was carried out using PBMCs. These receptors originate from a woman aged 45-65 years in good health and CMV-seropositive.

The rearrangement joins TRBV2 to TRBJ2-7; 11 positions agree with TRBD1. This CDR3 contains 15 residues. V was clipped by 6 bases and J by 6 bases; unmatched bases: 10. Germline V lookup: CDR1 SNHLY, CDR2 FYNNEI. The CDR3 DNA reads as TGTGCCAGCAGGGGGACAGGGGGGCCCCTGGGCGAGCAGTACTTC. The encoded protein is CASRGTGGPLGEQYF.

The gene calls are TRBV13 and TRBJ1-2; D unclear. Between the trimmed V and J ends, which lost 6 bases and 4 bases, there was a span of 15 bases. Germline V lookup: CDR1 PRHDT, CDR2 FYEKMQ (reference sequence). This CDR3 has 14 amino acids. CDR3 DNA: TGTGCCAGCAGATCCCTAGGGCGGGGCTATGGCTACACCTTC. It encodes CASRSLGRGYGYTF.

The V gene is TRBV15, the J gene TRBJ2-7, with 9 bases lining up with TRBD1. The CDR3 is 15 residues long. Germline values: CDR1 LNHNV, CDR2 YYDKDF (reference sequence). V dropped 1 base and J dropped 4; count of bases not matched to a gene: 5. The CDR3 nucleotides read TGTGCCACCAGCAGAGGCGGGACAGGGAGTTACGAGCAGTACTTC. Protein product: CATSRGGTGSYEQYF.

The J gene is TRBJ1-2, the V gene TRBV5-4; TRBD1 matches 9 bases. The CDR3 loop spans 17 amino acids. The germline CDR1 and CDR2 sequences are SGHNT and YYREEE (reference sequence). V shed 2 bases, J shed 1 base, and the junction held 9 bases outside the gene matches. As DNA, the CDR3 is TGTGCCAGCAGCTTTGGCGGGACAGGGTACTTTAACTATGGCTACACCTTC. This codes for CASSFGGTGYFNYGYTF.

The CDR3 DNA follows: TGTGCCAGCAGCTTGAATAGCGGGGGGCAAGAGACCCAGTACTTC. It specifies CASSLNSGGQETQYF. The J gene is TRBJ2-5, the V gene TRBV5-6; TRBD2 matches 10 bases. CDR3 length: 15 amino acids. The germline V gene encodes CDR1 SGHDT and CDR2 YYEEEE. The V gene end was trimmed by 1 base and the J gene end by 2 bases; junction bases not matched to a gene: 2.

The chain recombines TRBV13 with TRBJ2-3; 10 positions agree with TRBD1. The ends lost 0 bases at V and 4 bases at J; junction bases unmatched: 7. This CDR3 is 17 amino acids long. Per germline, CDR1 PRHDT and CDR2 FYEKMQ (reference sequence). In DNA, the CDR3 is TGTGCCAGCAGCTTAGGCCCAGGACAGGGGGTAGCAGATACGCAGTATTTT. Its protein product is CASSLGPGQGVADTQYF. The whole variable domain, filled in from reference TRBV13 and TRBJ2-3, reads AAGVIQSPRHLIKEKRETATLKCYPIPRHDTVYWYQQGPGQDPQFLISFYEKMQSDKGSIPDRFSAQQFSDYHSELNMSSLELGDSALYFCASSLGPGQGVADTQYFGPGTRLTVL.

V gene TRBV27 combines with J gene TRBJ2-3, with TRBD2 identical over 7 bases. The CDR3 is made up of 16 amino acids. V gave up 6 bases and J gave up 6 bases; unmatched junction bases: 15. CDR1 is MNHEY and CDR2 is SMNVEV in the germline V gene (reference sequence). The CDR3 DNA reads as TGTGCCAGCAGCGTTATTTTGGCTAGCGGAGCCGATACGCAGTATTTT. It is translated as CASSVILASGADTQYF.

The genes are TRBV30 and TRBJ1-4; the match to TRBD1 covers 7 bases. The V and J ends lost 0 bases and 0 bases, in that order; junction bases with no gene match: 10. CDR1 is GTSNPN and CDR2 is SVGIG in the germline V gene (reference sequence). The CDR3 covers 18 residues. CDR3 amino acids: CAWSVSRDSLATNEKLFF. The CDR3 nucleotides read TGTGCCTGGAGTGTAAGCCGGGACAGCCTTGCAACTAATGAAAAACTGTTTTTT.

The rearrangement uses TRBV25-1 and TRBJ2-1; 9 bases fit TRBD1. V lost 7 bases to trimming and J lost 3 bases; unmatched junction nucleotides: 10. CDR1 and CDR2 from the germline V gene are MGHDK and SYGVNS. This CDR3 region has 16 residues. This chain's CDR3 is CASMRKQGAIYNEQFF. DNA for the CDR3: TGTGCCAGCATGCGCAAACAGGGGGCGATCTACAATGAGCAGTTCTTC.

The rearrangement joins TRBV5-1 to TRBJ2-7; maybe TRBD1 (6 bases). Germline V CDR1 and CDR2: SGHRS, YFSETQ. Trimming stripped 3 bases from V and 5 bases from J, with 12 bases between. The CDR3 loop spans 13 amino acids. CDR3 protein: CASSSRGVHEQYF. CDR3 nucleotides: TGCGCCAGCAGCTCCAGGGGAGTCCACGAGCAGTACTTC. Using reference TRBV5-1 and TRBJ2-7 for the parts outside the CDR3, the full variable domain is KAGVTQTPRYLIKTRGQQVTLSCSPISGHRSVSWYQQTPGQGLQFLFEYFSETQRNKGNFPGRFSGRQFSNSRSEMNVSTLELGDSALYLCASSSRGVHEQYFGPGTRLTVT.

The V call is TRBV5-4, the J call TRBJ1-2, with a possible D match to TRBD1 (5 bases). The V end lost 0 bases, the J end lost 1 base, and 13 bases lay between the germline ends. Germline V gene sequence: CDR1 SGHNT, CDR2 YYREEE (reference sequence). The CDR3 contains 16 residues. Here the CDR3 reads CASSLAGQGFNYGYTF. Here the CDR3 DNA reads TGTGCCAGCAGCTTGGCCGGGCAGGGATTTAACTATGGCTACACCTTC.

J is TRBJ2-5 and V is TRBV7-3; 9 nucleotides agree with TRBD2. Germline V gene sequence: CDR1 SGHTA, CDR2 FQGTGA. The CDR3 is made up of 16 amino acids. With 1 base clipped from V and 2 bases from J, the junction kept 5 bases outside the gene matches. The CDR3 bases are TGTGCCAGCAGCTTAAGGGTCGCGGGAGGGCAAGAGACCCAGTACTTC. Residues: CASSLRVAGGQETQYF.

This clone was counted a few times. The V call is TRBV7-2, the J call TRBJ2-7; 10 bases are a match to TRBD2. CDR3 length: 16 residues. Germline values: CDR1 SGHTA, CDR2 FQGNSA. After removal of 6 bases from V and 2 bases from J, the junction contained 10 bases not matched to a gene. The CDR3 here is CASSLLGLAGAYEQYF. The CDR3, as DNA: TGTGCCAGCAGTCTCTTGGGGCTAGCGGGAGCCTACGAGCAGTACTTC. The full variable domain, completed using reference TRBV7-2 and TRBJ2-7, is GAGVSQSPSNKVTEKGKDVELRCDPISGHTALYWYRQSLGQGLEFLIYFQGNSAPDKSGLPSDRFSAERTGGSVSTLTIQRTQQEDSAVYLCASSLLGLAGAYEQYFGPGTRLTVT.

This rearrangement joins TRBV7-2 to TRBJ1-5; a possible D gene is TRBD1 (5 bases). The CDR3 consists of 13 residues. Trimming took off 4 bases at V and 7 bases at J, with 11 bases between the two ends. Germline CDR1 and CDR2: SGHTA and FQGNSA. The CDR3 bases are TGTGCCAGCAGCTCGCAGGGAGGCCAGCCCCAGCATTTT. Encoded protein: CASSSQGGQPQHF.

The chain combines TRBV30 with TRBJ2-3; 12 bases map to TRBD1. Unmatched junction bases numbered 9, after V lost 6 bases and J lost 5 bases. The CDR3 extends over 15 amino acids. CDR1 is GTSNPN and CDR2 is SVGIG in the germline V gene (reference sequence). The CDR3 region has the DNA TGTGCCTGCCAAGGGACAGGGGGCGAGATAGATACGCAGTATTTT. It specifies CACQGTGGEIDTQYF. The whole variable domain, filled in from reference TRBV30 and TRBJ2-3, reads SQTIHQWPATLVQPVGSPLSLECTVEGTSNPNLYWYRQAAGRGLQLLFYSVGIGQISSEVPQNLSASRPQDRQFILSSKKLLLSDSGFYLCACQGTGGEIDTQYFGPGTRLTVL.

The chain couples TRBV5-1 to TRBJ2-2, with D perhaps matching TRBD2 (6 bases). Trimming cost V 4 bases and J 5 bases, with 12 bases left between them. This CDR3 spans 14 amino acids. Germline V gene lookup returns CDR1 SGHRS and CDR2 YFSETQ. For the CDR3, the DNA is TGCGCCAGCAGCCTTATCCGGGAGACCGGGGAGCTGTTTTTT. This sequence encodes CASSLIRETGELFF.

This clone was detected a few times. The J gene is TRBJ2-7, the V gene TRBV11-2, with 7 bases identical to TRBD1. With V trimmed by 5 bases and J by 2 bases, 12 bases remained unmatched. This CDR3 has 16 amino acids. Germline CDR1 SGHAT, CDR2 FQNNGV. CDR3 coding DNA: TGTGCCAGCAGCCCAATCCGGAGGACAGGTACCTACGAGCAGTACTTC. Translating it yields CASSPIRRTGTYEQYF.

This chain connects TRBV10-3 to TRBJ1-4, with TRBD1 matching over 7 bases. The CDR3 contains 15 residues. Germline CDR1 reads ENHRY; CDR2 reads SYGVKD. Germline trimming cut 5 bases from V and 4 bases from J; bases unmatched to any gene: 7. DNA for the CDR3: TGTGCCATCAGTAACTCCGACAGGGATAATGAAAAACTGTTTTTT. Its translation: CAISNSDRDNEKLFF.

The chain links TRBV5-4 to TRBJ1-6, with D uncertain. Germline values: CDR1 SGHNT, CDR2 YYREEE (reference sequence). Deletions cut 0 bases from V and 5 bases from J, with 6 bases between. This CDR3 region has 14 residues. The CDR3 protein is CASSLEQHNSPLHF. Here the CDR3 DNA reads TGTGCCAGCAGCTTGGAACAGCATAATTCACCCCTCCACTTT.

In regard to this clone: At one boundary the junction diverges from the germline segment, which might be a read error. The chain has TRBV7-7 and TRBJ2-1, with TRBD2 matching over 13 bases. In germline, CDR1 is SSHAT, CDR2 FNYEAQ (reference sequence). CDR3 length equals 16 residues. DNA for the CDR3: TGTGCTAGCAGCTTACTAGCGGGGGGGCGAGGGAATGAGCAGTTCTTC. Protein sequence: CASSLLAGGRGNEQFF.

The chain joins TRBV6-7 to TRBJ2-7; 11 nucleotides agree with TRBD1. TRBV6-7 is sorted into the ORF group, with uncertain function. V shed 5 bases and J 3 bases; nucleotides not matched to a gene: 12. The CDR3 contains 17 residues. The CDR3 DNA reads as TGTGCCAGCAGTAAGGACAGGGGGCGGGTAGTGAACTACGAGCAGTACTTC. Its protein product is CASSKDRGRVVNYEQYF.

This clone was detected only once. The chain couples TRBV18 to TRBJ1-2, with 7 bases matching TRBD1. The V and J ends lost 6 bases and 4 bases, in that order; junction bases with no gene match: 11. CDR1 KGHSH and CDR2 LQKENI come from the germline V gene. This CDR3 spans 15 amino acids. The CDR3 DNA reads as TGTGCCAGCTCTCCGACAGGGTACCCTTTCTATGGCTACACCTTC. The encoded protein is CASSPTGYPFYGYTF.

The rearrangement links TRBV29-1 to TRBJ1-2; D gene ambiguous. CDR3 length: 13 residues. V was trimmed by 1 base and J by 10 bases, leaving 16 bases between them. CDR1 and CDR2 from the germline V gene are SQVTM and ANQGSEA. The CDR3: CSVEAWPQHSYTF. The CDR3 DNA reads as TGCAGCGTTGAAGCTTGGCCTCAACATTCCTACACCTTC.

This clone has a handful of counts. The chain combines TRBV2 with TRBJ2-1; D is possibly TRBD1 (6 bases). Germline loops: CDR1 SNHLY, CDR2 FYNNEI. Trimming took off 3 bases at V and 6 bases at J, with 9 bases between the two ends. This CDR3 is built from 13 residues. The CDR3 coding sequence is TGTGCCAGCAGTGACGGCAGGGGCAATGAGCAGTTCTTC. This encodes CASSDGRGNEQFF.

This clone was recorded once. The CDR3: CASTPSGLDTQYF. CDR3 DNA sequence: TGTGCCAGCACCCCTTCCGGGTTAGATACGCAGTATTTT. This chain connects TRBV7-9 to TRBJ2-3; D gene ambiguous. Trimming shortened V by 7 bases and J by 5 bases, and 13 bases separated the two germline ends. The CDR3 loop spans 13 amino acids. The V gene's germline CDR1 is SEHNR and CDR2 FQNEAQ (reference sequence).

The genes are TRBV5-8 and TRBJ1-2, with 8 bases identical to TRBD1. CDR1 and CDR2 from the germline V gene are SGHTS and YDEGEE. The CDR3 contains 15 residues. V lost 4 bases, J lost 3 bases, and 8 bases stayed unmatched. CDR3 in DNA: TGTGCCAGCAGCCCCCGGGACAGGTGGGACTATGGCTACACCTTC. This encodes CASSPRDRWDYGYTF. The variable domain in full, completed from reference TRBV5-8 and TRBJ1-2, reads EAGVTQSPTHLIKTRGQQATLRCSPISGHTSVYWYQQALGLGLQFLLWYDEGEERNRGNFPPRFSGRQFPNYSSELNVNALELEDSALYLCASSPRDRWDYGYTFGSGTRLTVV.

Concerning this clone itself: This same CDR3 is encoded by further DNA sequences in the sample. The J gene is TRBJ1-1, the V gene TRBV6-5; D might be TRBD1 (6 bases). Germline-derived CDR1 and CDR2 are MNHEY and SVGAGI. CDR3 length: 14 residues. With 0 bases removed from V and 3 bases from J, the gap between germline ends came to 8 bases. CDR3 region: CASSYSSGDTEAFF. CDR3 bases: TGTGCCAGCAGTTACTCTTCAGGGGACACTGAAGCTTTCTTT.

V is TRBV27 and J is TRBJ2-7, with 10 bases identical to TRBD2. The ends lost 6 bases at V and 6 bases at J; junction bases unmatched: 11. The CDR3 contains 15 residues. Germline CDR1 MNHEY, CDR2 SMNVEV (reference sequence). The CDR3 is CASRAPSSGGREQYF. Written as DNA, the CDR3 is TGTGCCAGCAGGGCCCCGAGTAGCGGGGGGCGCGAGCAGTACTTC.

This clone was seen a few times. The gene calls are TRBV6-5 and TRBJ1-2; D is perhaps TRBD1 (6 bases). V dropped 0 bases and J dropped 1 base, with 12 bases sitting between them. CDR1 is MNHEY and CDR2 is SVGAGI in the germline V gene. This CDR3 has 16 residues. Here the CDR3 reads CASSYSAGALNYGYTF. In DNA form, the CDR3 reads TGTGCCAGCAGTTACTCGGCAGGGGCCCTTAACTATGGCTACACCTTC.

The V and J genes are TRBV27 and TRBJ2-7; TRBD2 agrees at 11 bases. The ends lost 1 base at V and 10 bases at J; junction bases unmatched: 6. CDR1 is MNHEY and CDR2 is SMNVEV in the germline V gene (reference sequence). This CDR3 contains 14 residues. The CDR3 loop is CASSLYASGGPQYF. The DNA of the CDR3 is TGTGCCAGCAGTTTATATGCTAGCGGGGGGCCCCAGTACTTC.